A single sample gave rise to the 11 T cell receptor beta chains below, sequenced in a study of shared clonotypes between healthy human individuals. Produced via immunoSEQ multiplex PCR; TCRdb's table is partial and in-frame only. Of approximately 720,000 clones listed, 72% are singletons. The source material was memory CD4+ T cells sorted from blood. Subset here: CD45RA-negative fraction. The receptors shown here come from a woman aged 30 to 39 in good health.

The genes are TRBV15 and TRBJ2-2, with a possible D match to TRBD2 (5 bases). The germline CDR1 and CDR2 sequences are LNHNV and YYDKDF (reference sequence). V was pared by 0 bases and J by 6 bases, with 14 bases between. The CDR3 has 16 residues. The CDR3 sequence: CATSRDSSSNAGELFF. The CDR3 DNA reads as TGTGCCACCAGCAGAGATTCTAGCTCCAACGCCGGGGAGCTGTTTTTT.

Many counts were recorded for this clone. This chain joins TRBV5-1 and TRBJ2-7; 9 nucleotides agree with TRBD2. This CDR3 has 16 amino acids. The V segment lost 1 base and the J segment 1 base; nucleotides outside the gene matches: 6. The germline CDR1 and CDR2 sequences are SGHRS and YFSETQ. The CDR3 DNA sequence: TGCGCCAGCAGCTTGCCATCAGCGGGAGGTTCCTACGAGCAGTACTTC. Its translation is CASSLPSAGGSYEQYF.

The chain has TRBV5-4 and TRBJ2-5; the match to TRBD1 covers 9 bases. V shed 4 bases, J shed 4 bases, and the junction held 5 bases outside the gene matches. Germline lookup yields CDR1 SGHNT and CDR2 YYREEE (reference sequence). The CDR3 extends over 14 amino acids. The DNA of the CDR3 is TGTGCCAGCAGCGATACAGGGGGCCGAGAGACCCAGTACTTC. Its protein product is CASSDTGGRETQYF.

The chain employs TRBV19 and TRBJ1-6; TRBD1 agrees at 10 bases. The CDR3 spans 16 residues. The V gene's germline CDR1 is LNHDA and CDR2 SQIVND (reference sequence). V lost 5 bases to trimming and J lost 8 bases; unmatched junction nucleotides: 9. The CDR3 DNA is TGTGCCAGTAGTCCCCCCCCTGGGACAGGGGATTCACCCCTCCACTTT. Translation: CASSPPPGTGDSPLHF.

This chain links TRBV7-3 with TRBJ2-5; TRBD2 matches at 7 bases. CDR1 SGHTA and CDR2 FQGTGA come from the germline V gene. The CDR3 is made up of 14 amino acids. The V segment lost 5 bases and the J segment 5 bases; nucleotides outside the gene matches: 8. The CDR3 DNA reads TGTGCCAGCAGCCCCACGGGGGGAGGGGAGACCCAGTACTTC. This gives the protein CASSPTGGGETQYF.

V and J are TRBV27 and TRBJ1-5; D is uncertain. V was trimmed by 1 base and J by 4 bases, leaving 5 bases between them. In germline, CDR1 is MNHEY, CDR2 SMNVEV (reference sequence). This CDR3 has 13 residues. CDR3 coding DNA: TGTGCCAGCAGTTTATACCCGAATCAGCCCCAGCATTTT. Translation gives CASSLYPNQPQHF.

The chain recombines TRBV7-9 with TRBJ2-1; D is uncertain. The CDR3 extends over 14 amino acids. The V end lost 8 bases, the J end lost 11 bases, and 22 bases lay between the germline ends. From germline, CDR1 is SEHNR and CDR2 FQNEAQ (reference sequence). CDR3 DNA sequence: TGTGCCAGCGGCGAATTTAGGGCCCCTAATAAGCAGTTCTTC. Its protein is CASGEFRAPNKQFF.

The V call is TRBV5-4, the J call TRBJ2-5, with D hard to call. CDR3 length: 11 residues. V lost 6 bases, J lost 5 bases, and 8 bases lay in between. Germline V gene lookup returns CDR1 SGHNT and CDR2 YYREEE (reference sequence). Here the CDR3 DNA reads TGTGCCAGCACCTCTGGGGAGACCCAGTACTTC. Protein sequence: CASTSGETQYF.

The chain links TRBV29-1 to TRBJ2-1, with 7 bases fitting TRBD2. CDR1 SQVTM and CDR2 ANQGSEA come from the germline V gene. V was pared by 3 bases and J by 3 bases, with 11 bases of the junction left unmatched. The CDR3 is made up of 16 amino acids. CDR3 DNA sequence: TGCAGCGTTGACAATCCGACTAGCATATTCTACAATGAGCAGTTCTTC. It specifies CSVDNPTSIFYNEQFF.

The CDR3 coding sequence is TGCGCCAGCAGCTCGGGCCAACTTAATACTGCGAATGAAAAACTGTTTTTT. It codes for CASSSGQLNTANEKLFF. V is TRBV5-1 and J is TRBJ1-4; no reliable D call. V was cut by 3 bases and J by 5 bases, with 20 bases left in between. Germline V CDR1 and CDR2: SGHRS, YFSETQ. This CDR3 comprises 17 residues.

This chain uses TRBV10-3 with TRBJ2-7; D perhaps matches TRBD1 (7 bases). With 0 bases removed from V and 5 bases from J, the gap between germline ends came to 14 bases. The CDR3 is 15 residues long. Germline lookup yields CDR1 ENHRY and CDR2 SYGVKD. The CDR3 loop reads CAISESGGGGNEQYF. In DNA, the CDR3 is TGTGCCATCAGTGAGTCCGGAGGGGGCGGGAACGAGCAGTACTTC.